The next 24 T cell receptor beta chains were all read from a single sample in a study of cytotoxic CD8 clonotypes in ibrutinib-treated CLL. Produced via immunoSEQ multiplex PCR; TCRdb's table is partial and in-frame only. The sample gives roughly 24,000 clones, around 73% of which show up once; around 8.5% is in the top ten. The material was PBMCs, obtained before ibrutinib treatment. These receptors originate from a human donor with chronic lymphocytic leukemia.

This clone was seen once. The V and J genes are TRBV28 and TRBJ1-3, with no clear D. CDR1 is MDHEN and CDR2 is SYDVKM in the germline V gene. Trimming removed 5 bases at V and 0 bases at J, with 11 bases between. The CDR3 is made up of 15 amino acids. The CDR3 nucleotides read TGTGCCAGCAGTCAAAAAGGCCCCTCTGGAAACACCATATATTTT. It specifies CASSQKGPSGNTIYF.

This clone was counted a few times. This CDR3 is CASSQQGLGGNTIYF. DNA for the CDR3: TGTGCCAGCAGCCAACAGGGCCTGGGAGGAAACACCATATATTTT. This rearrangement joins TRBV11-2 to TRBJ1-3; perhaps TRBD1 as D (6 bases). Germline values: CDR1 SGHAT, CDR2 FQNNGV. CDR3 size: 15 residues. The V gene lost 5 bases and the J gene lost 4 bases, with 15 bases spanning the gap. Full variable domain (rest looked up from reference TRBV11-2 and TRBJ1-3): EAGVAQSPRYKIIEKRQSVAFWCNPISGHATLYWYQQILGQGPKLLIQFQNNGVVDDSQLPKDRFSAERLKGVDSTLKIQPAKLEDSAVYLCASSQQGLGGNTIYFGEGSWLTVV.

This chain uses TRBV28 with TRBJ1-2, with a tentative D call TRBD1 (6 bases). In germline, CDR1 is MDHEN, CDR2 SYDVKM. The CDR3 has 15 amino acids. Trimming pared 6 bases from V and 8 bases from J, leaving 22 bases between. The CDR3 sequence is CASSSILTGSRGYTF. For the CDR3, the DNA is TGTGCCAGCAGCTCGATATTGACAGGTAGTAGAGGCTACACCTTC.

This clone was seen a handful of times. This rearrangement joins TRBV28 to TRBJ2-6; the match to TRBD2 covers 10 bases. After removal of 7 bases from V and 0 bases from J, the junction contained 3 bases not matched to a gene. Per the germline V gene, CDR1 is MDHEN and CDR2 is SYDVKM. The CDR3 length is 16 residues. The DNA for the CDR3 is TGTGCCAGCAATCTAGCGGGGGACTCTGGGGCCAACGTCCTGACTTTC. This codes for CASNLAGDSGANVLTF. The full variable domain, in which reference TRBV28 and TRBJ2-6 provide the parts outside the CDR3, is DVKVTQSSRYLVKRTGEKVFLECVQDMDHENMFWYRQDPGLGLRLIYFSYDVKMKEKGDIPEGYSVSREKKERFSLILESASTNQTSMYLCASNLAGDSGANVLTFGAGSRLTVL.

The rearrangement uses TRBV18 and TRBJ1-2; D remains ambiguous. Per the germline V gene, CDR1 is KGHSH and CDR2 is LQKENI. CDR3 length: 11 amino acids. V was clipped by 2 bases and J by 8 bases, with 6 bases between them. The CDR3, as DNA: TGTGCCAGCTCACCAGGGGAAGGCTACACCTTC. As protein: CASSPGEGYTF.

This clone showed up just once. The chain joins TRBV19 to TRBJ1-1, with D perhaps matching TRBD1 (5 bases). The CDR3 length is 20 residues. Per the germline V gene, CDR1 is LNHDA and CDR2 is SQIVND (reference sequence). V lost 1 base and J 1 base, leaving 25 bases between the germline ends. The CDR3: CASSIGSGDPRRSRNTEAFF. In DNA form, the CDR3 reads TGTGCCAGTAGTATAGGCAGCGGGGACCCCCGGCGGTCGCGGAACACTGAAGCTTTCTTT. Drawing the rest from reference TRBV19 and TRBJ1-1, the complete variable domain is DGGITQSPKYLFRKEGQNVTLSCEQNLNHDAMYWYRQDPGQGLRLIYYSQIVNDFQKGDIAEGYSVSREKKESFPLTVTSAQKNPTAFYLCASSIGSGDPRRSRNTEAFFGQGTRLTVV.

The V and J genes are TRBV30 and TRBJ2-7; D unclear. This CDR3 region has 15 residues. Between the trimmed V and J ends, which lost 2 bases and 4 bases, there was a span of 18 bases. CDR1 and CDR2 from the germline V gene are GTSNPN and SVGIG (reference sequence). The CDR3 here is CAWSKTQWPKYEQYF. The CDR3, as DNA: TGTGCCTGGAGTAAAACGCAATGGCCTAAGTACGAGCAGTACTTC.

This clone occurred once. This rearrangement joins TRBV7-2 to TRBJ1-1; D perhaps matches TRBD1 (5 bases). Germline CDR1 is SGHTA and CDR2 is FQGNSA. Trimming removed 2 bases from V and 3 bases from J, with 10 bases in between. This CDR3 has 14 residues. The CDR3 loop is CASSLRRGDTEAFF. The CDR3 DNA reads TGTGCCAGCAGCTTAAGACGGGGGGACACTGAAGCTTTCTTT.

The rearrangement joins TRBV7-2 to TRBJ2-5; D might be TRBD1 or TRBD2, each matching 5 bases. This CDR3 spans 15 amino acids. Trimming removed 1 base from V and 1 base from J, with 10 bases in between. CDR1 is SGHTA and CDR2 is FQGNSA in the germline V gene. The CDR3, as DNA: TGTGCCAGCAGCTTAGTAGAGGGGTTCCAAGAGACCCAGTACTTC. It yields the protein CASSLVEGFQETQYF.

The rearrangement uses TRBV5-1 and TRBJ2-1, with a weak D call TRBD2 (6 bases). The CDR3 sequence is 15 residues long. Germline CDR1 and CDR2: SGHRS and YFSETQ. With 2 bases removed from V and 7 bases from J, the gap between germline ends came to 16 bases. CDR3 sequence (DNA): TGCGCCAGCAGCTTTGAATCAGGGACTCGTAATGAGCAGTTCTTC. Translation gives CASSFESGTRNEQFF.

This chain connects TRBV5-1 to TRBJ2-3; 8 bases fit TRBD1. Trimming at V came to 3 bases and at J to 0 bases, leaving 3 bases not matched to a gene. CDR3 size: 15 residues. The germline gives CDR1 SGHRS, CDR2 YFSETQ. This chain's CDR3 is CASSYRDRSTDTQYF. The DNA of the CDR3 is TGCGCCAGCAGCTACCGGGACAGGAGCACAGATACGCAGTATTTT.

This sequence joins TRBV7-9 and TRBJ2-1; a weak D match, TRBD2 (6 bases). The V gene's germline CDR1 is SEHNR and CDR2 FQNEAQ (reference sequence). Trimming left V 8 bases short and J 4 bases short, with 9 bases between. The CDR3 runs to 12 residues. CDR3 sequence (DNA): TGTGCCAGCGGGAGGTATTACAATGAGCAGTTCTTC. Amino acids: CASGRYYNEQFF.

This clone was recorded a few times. CDR3 in amino acids: CASSQGAGNYGYTF. For the CDR3, the DNA is TGTGCCAGCAGCCAGGGGGCTGGAAACTATGGCTACACCTTC. This chain links TRBV28 with TRBJ1-2; 8 nucleotides agree with TRBD1. Germline V gives CDR1 MDHEN, CDR2 SYDVKM. The CDR3 extends over 14 amino acids. V lost 6 bases, J lost 2 bases, and 5 bases stayed unmatched.

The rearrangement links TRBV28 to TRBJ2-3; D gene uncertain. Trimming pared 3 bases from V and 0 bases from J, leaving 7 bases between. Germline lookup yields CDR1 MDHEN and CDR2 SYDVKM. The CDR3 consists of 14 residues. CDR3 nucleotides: TGTGCCAGCAGTTTTTTGGCTAGCACAGATACGCAGTATTTT. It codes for CASSFLASTDTQYF. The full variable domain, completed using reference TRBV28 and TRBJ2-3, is DVKVTQSSRYLVKRTGEKVFLECVQDMDHENMFWYRQDPGLGLRLIYFSYDVKMKEKGDIPEGYSVSREKKERFSLILESASTNQTSMYLCASSFLASTDTQYFGPGTRLTVL.

Here the CDR3 DNA reads TGTGCCAGCAGTTTTAGGGTCTCGGCCCAGTACTTC. This gives the protein CASSFRVSAQYF. V gene TRBV28 combines with J gene TRBJ2-5; D remains unclear. This CDR3 is built from 12 residues. From germline, CDR1 is MDHEN and CDR2 SYDVKM. The germline V and J ends were trimmed by 3 bases and 9 bases, with 11 bases remaining between them.

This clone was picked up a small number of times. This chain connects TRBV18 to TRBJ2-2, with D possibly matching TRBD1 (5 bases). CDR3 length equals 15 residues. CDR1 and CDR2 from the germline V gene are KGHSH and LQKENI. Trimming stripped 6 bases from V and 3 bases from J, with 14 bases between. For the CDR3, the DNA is TGTGCCAGCTCGTCCAGGGCCTTGGACACCGGGGAGCTGTTTTTT. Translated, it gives CASSSRALDTGELFF. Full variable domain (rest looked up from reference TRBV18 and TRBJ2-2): NAGVMQNPRHLVRRRGQEARLRCSPMKGHSHVYWYRQLPEEGLKFMVYLQKENIIDESGMPKERFSAEFPKEGPSILRIQQVVRGDSAAYFCASSSRALDTGELFFGEGSRLTVL.

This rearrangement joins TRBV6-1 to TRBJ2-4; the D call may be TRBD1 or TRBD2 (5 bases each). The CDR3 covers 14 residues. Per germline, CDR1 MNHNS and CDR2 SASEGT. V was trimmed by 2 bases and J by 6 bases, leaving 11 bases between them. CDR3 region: CASSEMGRRNIQYF. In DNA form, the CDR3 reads TGTGCCAGCAGTGAAATGGGACGGAGAAACATTCAGTACTTC.

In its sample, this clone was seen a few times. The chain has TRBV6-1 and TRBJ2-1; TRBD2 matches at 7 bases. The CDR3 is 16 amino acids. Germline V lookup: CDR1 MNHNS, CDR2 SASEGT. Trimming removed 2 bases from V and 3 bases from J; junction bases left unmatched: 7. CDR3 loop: CASSERAGADYNEQFF. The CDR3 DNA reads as TGTGCCAGCAGTGAACGGGCGGGAGCGGACTACAATGAGCAGTTCTTC.

The CDR3 region is CASSLGGVPTGEQYF. Here the CDR3 DNA reads TGTGCCAGCAGTTTAGGTGGGGTTCCAACGGGCGAGCAGTACTTC. The chain employs TRBV28 and TRBJ2-7; no firm D call. The germline V gene has CDR1 MDHEN and CDR2 SYDVKM. V gave up 2 bases and J gave up 6 bases, with 17 bases separating them. CDR3 length: 15 residues.

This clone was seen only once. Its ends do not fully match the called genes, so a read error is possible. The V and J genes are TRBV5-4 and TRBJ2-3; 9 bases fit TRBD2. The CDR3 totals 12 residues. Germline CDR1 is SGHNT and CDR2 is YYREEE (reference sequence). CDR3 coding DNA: TGTGCCAGCAGCCACGAGCGGGGGGACTCTGTTTTT. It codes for CASSHERGDSVF.

The CDR3 sequence: CASSLVGTSGRDTQYF. As DNA, the CDR3 is TGTGCCAGCAGCTTAGTGGGGACTAGCGGGAGAGATACGCAGTATTTT. This sequence joins TRBV7-8 and TRBJ2-3, with 14 positions matching TRBD2. V gave up 1 base and J gave up 5 bases; unmatched junction bases: 2. Germline CDR1 reads SGHVS; CDR2 reads FQNEAQ. CDR3 length: 16 amino acids. The full variable domain, completed using reference TRBV7-8 and TRBJ2-3, is GAGVSQSPRYKVAKRGQDVALRCDPISGHVSLFWYQQALGQGPEFLTYFQNEAQLDKSGLPSDRFFAERPEGSVSTLKIQRTQQEDSAVYLCASSLVGTSGRDTQYFGPGTRLTVL.

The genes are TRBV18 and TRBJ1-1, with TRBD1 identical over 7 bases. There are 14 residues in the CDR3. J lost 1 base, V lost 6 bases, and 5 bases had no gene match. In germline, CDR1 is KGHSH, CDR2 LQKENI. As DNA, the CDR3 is TGTGCCAGCTCCCAACGGGACAGGAACACTGAAGCTTTCTTT. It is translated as CASSQRDRNTEAFF.

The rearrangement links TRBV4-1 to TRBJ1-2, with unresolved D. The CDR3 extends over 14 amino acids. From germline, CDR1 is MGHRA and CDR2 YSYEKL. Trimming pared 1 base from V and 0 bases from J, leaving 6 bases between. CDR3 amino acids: CASSQAQTNYGYTF. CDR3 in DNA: TGCGCCAGCAGCCAAGCGCAGACTAACTATGGCTACACCTTC.

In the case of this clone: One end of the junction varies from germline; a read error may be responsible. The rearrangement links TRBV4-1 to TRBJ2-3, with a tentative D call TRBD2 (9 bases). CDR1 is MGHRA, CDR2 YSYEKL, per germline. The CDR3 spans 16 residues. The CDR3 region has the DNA TGCGCCAGCAGCCAAGGGTTCTCTAGCGGGACAGGTACGCAGTATTTT. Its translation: CASSQGFSSGTGTQYF.